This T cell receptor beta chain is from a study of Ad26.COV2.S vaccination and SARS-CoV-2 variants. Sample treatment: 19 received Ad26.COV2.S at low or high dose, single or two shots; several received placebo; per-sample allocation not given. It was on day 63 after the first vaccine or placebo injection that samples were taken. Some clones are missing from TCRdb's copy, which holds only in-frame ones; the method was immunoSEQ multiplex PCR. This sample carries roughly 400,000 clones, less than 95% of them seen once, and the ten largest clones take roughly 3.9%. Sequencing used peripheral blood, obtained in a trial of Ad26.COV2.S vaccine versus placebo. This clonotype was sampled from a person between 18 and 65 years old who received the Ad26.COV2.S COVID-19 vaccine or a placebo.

The CDR3 nucleotides read TGTGCCAGCAGCCCGCAGGGCCTCTATGGCTACACCTTC. It encodes CASSPQGLYGYTF. The chain uses TRBV6-5 and TRBJ1-2, with a possible D match to TRBD1 (5 bases). The germline V and J ends were trimmed by 6 bases and 4 bases, with 12 bases remaining between them. CDR1 and CDR2 from the germline V gene are MNHEY and SVGAGI. The CDR3 has 13 residues.